Described below is a single T cell receptor (beta chain) sequence and its context. The antigen remains unidentified. Profiling relied on immunoSEQ multiplex PCR, and the TCRdb table lists in-frame clones only, not all of them. The sample includes 54,000 or so clones, roughly 90% of them seen just once. The CDR3 loop spans 14 amino acids. The germline V gene has CDR1 SNHLY and CDR2 FYNNEI. V dropped 7 bases and J dropped 3; count of bases not matched to a gene: 8. This sample is part of a study of T cell responses to AZD1222 COVID-19 vaccine. General study findings and limits: Distributed over spike, vaccine-associated CD4 TCRs predominated at 160-218 and 743-854. Baseline antibody screening turned up just six or seven seropositive AZD1222 recipients. White British ancestry dominated among donors, who included more females, and clonal diversity was possibly underestimated. Close to half of all spike-specific TCRs reportedly target regions of the variants that are unmutated.

The receptor comes from an adult in good health. Material: peripheral blood, obtained on day 0 of AZD1222 vaccination. The chain couples TRBV2 to TRBJ2-5; 7 bases fit TRBD2. CDR3 sequence (DNA): TGTGCCAGCAAAATCGGTCTAGCGGAAGAGACCCAGTACTTC. This codes for CASKIGLAEETQYF.